The rows below give T cell receptor beta chains drawn from one sample of a study of long-term antiretroviral therapy in people with HIV. Data came from immunoSEQ multiplex PCR; TCRdb stores just in-frame clones and leaves some out. This sample has 25,000 to 35,000 clones, with roughly 78% found just once. Sequencing was performed on unsorted PBMCs, taken 1.5 years before starting antiretroviral therapy. The receptors were sampled from a man aged 18 to 35 with HIV. Each CDR3 is given without its conserved first and last residue. The D gene is left open where the match is weak. For some rows the clone size is stated as once, few or many, or as a class when expanded; others skip it.

CDR3 protein: ASSIAAALPYEQY; clone size: NA; V gene: TRBV19; J gene: TRBJ2-7; D gene: NA
CDR3 protein: ASSRQGGGTGELF; clone size: NA; V gene: TRBV27; J gene: TRBJ2-2; D gene: TRBD1
CDR3 protein: ASSAGVRQPQH; clone size: once; V gene: TRBV19; J gene: TRBJ1-5; D gene: NA
CDR3 protein: ASSPPGTLRETQY; clone size: NA; V gene: TRBV18; J gene: TRBJ2-5; D gene: NA
CDR3 protein: ASSSTGARSNEQY; clone size: NA; V gene: TRBV5-1; J gene: TRBJ2-7; D gene: TRBD1
CDR3 protein: ASSQSSGNQPQH; clone size: NA; V gene: TRBV6-6; J gene: TRBJ1-5; D gene: NA
CDR3 protein: ASSHTWGNTEAF; clone size: NA; V gene: TRBV11-3; J gene: TRBJ1-1; D gene: NA
CDR3 protein: ASSPGQPYYGYT; clone size: few; V gene: TRBV9; J gene: TRBJ1-2; D gene: TRBD1
CDR3 protein: AIRDRGSQNTEAF; clone size: NA; V gene: TRBV10-3; J gene: TRBJ1-1; D gene: TRBD1
CDR3 protein: ASSIGWDYEQY; clone size: NA; V gene: TRBV19; J gene: TRBJ2-7; D gene: NA
CDR3 protein: ASSLGQLGPGNQPQH; clone size: NA; V gene: TRBV5-1; J gene: TRBJ1-5; D gene: NA
CDR3 protein: ASSQESQGASAGNTIY; clone size: NA; V gene: TRBV4-2; J gene: TRBJ1-3; D gene: NA
CDR3 protein: ASSLVGGWASYEQY; clone size: NA; V gene: TRBV5-5; J gene: TRBJ2-7; D gene: NA
CDR3 protein: ASSPRGDRQETQY; clone size: NA; V gene: TRBV9; J gene: TRBJ2-5; D gene: NA
CDR3 protein: ASSILAGDNEQF; clone size: once; V gene: TRBV19; J gene: TRBJ2-1; D gene: TRBD2
CDR3 protein: ASSGDRAATDTQY; clone size: NA; V gene: TRBV7-2; J gene: TRBJ2-3; D gene: TRBD1
CDR3 protein: ASSFVTHSDTQY; clone size: NA; V gene: TRBV5-6; J gene: TRBJ2-3; D gene: NA
CDR3 protein: ASSPRLGWETQY; clone size: NA; V gene: TRBV14; J gene: TRBJ2-5; D gene: NA
CDR3 protein: ASSLEGRGAGGYT; clone size: NA; V gene: TRBV7-8; J gene: TRBJ1-2; D gene: NA
CDR3 protein: ASSFWTGAGTGELF; clone size: NA; V gene: TRBV27; J gene: TRBJ2-2; D gene: TRBD1
CDR3 protein: ASSSGPDSYEQY; clone size: NA; V gene: TRBV28; J gene: TRBJ2-7; D gene: NA
CDR3 protein: ASRSDSYNEQF; clone size: NA; V gene: TRBV6-6; J gene: TRBJ2-1; D gene: NA
CDR3 protein: ASSRVSGGTGDEQY; clone size: NA; V gene: TRBV4-2; J gene: TRBJ2-7; D gene: NA
CDR3 protein: ASSLVASGGGPDTQY; clone size: NA; V gene: TRBV5-1; J gene: TRBJ2-3; D gene: TRBD2
CDR3 protein: ASSLRSGGRTDTQY; clone size: NA; V gene: TRBV5-4; J gene: TRBJ2-3; D gene: TRBD2
CDR3 protein: ASSSTAGGPDLDTQY; clone size: NA; V gene: TRBV7-8; J gene: TRBJ2-3; D gene: TRBD2
CDR3 protein: ASSPKDRDGYT; clone size: NA; V gene: TRBV7-9; J gene: TRBJ1-2; D gene: TRBD1
CDR3 protein: ASSFLGGQETQY; clone size: once; V gene: TRBV5-1; J gene: TRBJ2-5; D gene: NA
CDR3 protein: SVDTSYTDTQY; clone size: NA; V gene: TRBV29-1; J gene: TRBJ2-3; D gene: NA
CDR3 protein: ASSMGRSGNEQF; clone size: NA; V gene: TRBV19; J gene: TRBJ2-1; D gene: NA
CDR3 protein: ASSTLPGGWDEAF; clone size: NA; V gene: TRBV27; J gene: TRBJ1-1; D gene: TRBD1
CDR3 protein: ASSEAKQIAFEQY; clone size: few; V gene: TRBV2; J gene: TRBJ2-7; D gene: NA
CDR3 protein: AVAGVNTGELF; clone size: NA; V gene: TRBV25-1; J gene: TRBJ2-2; D gene: TRBD2
CDR3 protein: ASSLGSGTGGEETQY; clone size: few; V gene: TRBV5-1; J gene: TRBJ2-5; D gene: TRBD1
CDR3 protein: ASSLGGEETEAF; clone size: NA; V gene: TRBV7-3; J gene: TRBJ1-1; D gene: NA
CDR3 protein: ASSPSRDRVDTGELF; clone size: NA; V gene: TRBV4-1; J gene: TRBJ2-2; D gene: TRBD1
CDR3 protein: ATSGWGSGNQPQH; clone size: NA; V gene: TRBV15; J gene: TRBJ1-5; D gene: NA
CDR3 protein: ASTHEAGGYYEQY; clone size: NA; V gene: TRBV5-1; J gene: TRBJ2-7; D gene: TRBD2
CDR3 protein: ASNSPGTGEAF; clone size: NA; V gene: TRBV7-8; J gene: TRBJ1-1; D gene: NA
CDR3 protein: ASSPRASGNSYNEQF; clone size: NA; V gene: TRBV18; J gene: TRBJ2-1; D gene: TRBD2
CDR3 protein: ASSSNRDSQDTEAF; clone size: NA; V gene: TRBV7-9; J gene: TRBJ1-1; D gene: TRBD1